The clone carrying this T cell receptor beta chain showed up many times. Its target is unknown. The data belong to a study of identical twins. The study, taken as a whole, reports: Partial confounding of zero-insertion analyses by invariant MAIT and iNKT cells was possible. Whereas memory repertoires showed no such difference, abundant cord blood beta clonotypes carried fewer insertions.

V was pared by 7 bases and J by 3 bases, with 15 bases between. The length of the CDR3 is 14 residues. Unique molecular identifiers were present on cDNA, and template switching added a universal primer site. In TCRdb, the 5' RACE reads were re-called with MiXCR into one record per CDR3 protein. The sample shows 500,000 to 700,000 distinct CDR3 sequences, under 8.5% of them seen only once. The same data also contributed to another study, on yellow fever vaccine responses in identical twins. That report adds: Twins reportedly showed a vaccine T cell response that seemed partly convergent and partly personalized.

The genes are TRBV12-3 or TRBV12-4 and TRBJ1-1; D call uncertain. This sequence originates from a woman between 18 and 29 years old in good health. What was sequenced was PBMCs. The CDR3 nucleotides are TGTGCCAGCACCGCTTTGAGAGGTTACACTGAAGCTTTCTTT. Protein product: CASTALRGYTEAFF.